This TCR beta chain emerged from a study of shared clonotypes between healthy human individuals. The data were produced by immunoSEQ multiplex PCR, yet TCRdb's version contains in-frame clones alone and is incomplete. Of 1,400,000 or so clones listed, approximately 98.5% were seen once; the top ten hold about 0.4%. This CDR3 has 18 amino acids. Unmatched junction bases numbered 11, after V lost 3 bases and J lost 6 bases. Germline V gene data show CDR1 as MDHEN and CDR2 as SYDVKM. The sample taken for sequencing was naive CD4+ T cells sorted from blood. The subset: CD45RA+ positively selected. This sequence was found in a young man in good health. This chain joins TRBV28 and TRBJ2-3; the match to TRBD2 covers 14 bases. For the CDR3, the DNA is TGTGCCAGCAGTTTTTCCGGGACTAGCGGGAGTTTATTTGATACGCAGTATTTT. It codes for CASSFSGTSGSLFDTQYF.